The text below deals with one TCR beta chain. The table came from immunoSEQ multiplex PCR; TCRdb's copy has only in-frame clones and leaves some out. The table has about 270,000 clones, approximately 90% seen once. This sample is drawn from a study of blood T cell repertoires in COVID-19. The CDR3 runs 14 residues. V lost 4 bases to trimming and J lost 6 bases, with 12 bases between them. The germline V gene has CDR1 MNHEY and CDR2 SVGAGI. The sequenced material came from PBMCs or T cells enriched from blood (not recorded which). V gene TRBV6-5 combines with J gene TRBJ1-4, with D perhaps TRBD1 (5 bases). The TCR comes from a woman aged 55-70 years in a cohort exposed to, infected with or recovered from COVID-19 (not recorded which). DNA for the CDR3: TGTGCCAGCAGTTCTAACCGGGGGGATGAAAAACTGTTTTTT. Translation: CASSSNRGDEKLFF.